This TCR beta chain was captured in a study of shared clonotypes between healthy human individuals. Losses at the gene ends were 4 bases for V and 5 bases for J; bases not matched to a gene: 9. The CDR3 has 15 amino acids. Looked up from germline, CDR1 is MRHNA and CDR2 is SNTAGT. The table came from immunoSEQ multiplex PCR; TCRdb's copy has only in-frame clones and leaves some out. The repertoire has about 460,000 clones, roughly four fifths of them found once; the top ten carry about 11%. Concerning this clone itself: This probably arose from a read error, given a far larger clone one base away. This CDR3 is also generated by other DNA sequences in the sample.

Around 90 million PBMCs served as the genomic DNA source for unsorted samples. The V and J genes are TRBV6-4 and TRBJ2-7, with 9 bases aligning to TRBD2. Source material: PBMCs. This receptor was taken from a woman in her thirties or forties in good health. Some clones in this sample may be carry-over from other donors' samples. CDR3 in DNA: TGTGCCAGCAGTGCGGTGTTAGCGGGAGTTGACGAGCAGTACTTC. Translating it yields CASSAVLAGVDEQYF.